Listed here is a single T cell receptor beta chain. The data originate from a study of blood T cell repertoires in COVID-19. Study information: PBMCs, B-cell-depleted T cells, or T cells were the source of the cDNA or gDNA that made up the material.

V was clipped by 5 bases and J by 0 bases, with 7 bases between them. Germline CDR1 MNHEY, CDR2 SVGAGI. The CDR3 length is 13 residues. TCRdb's copy holds only in-frame clones and misses some; the assay was immunoSEQ multiplex PCR. The repertoire consists of about 200,000 clones, with under 80% occurring once and the leading ten covering roughly a sixth. The chain links TRBV6-5 to TRBJ1-1, with D uncertain. The sequence was obtained from a woman between 50 and 59 years old with acute COVID-19. The sequencing sample was made of PBMCs or T cells enriched from blood (not recorded which). For the CDR3, the DNA is TGTGCCAGCAGTCTGGAGTTGAACACTGAAGCTTTCTTT. It translates to CASSLELNTEAFF.